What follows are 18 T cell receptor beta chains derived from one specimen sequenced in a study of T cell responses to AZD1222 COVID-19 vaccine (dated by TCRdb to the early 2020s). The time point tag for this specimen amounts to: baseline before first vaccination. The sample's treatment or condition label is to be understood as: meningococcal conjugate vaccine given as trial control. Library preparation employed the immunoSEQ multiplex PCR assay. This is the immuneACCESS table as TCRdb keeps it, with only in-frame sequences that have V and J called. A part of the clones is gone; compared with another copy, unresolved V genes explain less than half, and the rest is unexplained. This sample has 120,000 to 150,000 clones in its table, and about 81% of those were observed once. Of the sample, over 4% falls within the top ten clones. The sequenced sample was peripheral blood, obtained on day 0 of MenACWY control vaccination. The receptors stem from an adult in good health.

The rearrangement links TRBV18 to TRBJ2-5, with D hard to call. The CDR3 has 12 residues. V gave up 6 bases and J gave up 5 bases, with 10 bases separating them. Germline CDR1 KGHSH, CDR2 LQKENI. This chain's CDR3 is CASSQIGETQYF. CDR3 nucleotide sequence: TGTGCCAGCTCGCAAATAGGGGAGACCCAGTACTTC.

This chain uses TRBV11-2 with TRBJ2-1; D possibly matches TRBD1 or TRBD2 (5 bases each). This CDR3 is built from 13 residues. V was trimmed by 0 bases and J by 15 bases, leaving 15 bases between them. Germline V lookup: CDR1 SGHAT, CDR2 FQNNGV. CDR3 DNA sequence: TGTGCCAGCAGCTTAGAGCCCCGGGGCCCCAGGTTCTTC. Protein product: CASSLEPRGPRFF.

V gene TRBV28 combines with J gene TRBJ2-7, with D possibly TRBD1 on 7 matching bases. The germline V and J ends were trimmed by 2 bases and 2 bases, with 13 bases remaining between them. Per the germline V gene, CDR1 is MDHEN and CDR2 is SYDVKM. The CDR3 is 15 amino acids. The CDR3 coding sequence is TGTGCCAGCAGTTTAAGCGGGCAGGGGGCCTACGAGCAGTACGTC. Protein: CASSLSGQGAYEQYV.

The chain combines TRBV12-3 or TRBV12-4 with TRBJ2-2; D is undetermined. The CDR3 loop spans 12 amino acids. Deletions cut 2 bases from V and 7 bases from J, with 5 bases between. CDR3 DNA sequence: TGTGCCAGCAGTTTAAATTTCGGGGAGCTGTTTTTT. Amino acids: CASSLNFGELFF.

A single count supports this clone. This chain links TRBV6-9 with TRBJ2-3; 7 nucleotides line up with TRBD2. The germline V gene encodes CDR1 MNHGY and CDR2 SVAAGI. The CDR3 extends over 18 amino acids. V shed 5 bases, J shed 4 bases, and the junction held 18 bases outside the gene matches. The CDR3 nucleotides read TGTGCCAGCAGTCAGCCCAAGACTAGCCTCCCGGCGGCAGATACGCAGTATTTT. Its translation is CASSQPKTSLPAADTQYF.

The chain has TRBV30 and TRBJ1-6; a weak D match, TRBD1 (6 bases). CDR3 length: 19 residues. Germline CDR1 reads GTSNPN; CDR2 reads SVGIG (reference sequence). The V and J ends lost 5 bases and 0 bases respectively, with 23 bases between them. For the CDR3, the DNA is TGTGCCTGGGAGGCGATCAGGGGATCAGTCGCCTCCTATAATTCACCCCTCCACTTT. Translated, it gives CAWEAIRGSVASYNSPLHF. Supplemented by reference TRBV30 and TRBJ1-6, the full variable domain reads SQTIHQWPATLVQPVGSPLSLECTVEGTSNPNLYWYRQAAGRGLQLLFYSVGIGQISSEVPQNLSASRPQDRQFILSSKKLLLSDSGFYLCAWEAIRGSVASYNSPLHFGNGTRLTVT.

The CDR3 sequence: CASSPAPIAGEYNEQFF. CDR3 sequence (DNA): TGTGCCAGCAGCCCCGCGCCGATAGCGGGGGAATACAATGAGCAGTTCTTC. V usage is TRBV7-9 and J usage is TRBJ2-1; TRBD2 matches 9 bases. J lost 4 bases, V lost 5 bases, and 12 bases had no gene match. The CDR3 is 17 amino acids. Germline CDR1 and CDR2: SEHNR and FQNEAQ (reference sequence).

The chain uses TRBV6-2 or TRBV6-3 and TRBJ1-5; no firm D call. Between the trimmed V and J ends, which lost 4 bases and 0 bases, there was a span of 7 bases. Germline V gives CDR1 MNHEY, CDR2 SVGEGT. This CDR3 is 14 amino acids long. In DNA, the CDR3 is TGTGCCAGCAGTTCTTACTATAGCAATCAGCCCCAGCATTTT. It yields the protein CASSSYYSNQPQHF.

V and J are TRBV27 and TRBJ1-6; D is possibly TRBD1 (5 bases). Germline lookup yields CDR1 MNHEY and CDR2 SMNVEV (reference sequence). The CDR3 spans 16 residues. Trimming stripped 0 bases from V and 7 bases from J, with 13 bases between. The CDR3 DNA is TGTGCCAGCAGTTTATCAAACGGGGGAATGAATTCACCCCTCCACTTT. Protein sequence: CASSLSNGGMNSPLHF.

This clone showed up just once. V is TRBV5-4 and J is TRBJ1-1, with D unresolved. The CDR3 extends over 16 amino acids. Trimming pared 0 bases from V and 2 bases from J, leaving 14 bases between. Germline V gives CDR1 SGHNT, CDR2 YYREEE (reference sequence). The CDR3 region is CASSLGREGSNTEAFF. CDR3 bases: TGTGCCAGCAGCTTGGGGAGGGAAGGGTCCAACACTGAAGCTTTCTTT.

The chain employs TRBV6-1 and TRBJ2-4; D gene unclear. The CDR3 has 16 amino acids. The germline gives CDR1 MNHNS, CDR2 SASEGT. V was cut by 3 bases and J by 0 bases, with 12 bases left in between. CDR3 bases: TGTGCCAGCAGTGATCCCGGCAGTTTAGCCAAAAACATTCAGTACTTC. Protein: CASSDPGSLAKNIQYF.

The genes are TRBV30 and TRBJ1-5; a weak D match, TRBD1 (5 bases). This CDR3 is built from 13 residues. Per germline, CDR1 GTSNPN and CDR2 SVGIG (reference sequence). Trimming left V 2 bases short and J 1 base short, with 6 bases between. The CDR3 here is CAWSQGSNQPQHF. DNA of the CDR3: TGTGCCTGGAGTCAGGGAAGCAATCAGCCCCAGCATTTT. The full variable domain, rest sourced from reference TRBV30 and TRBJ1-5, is SQTIHQWPATLVQPVGSPLSLECTVEGTSNPNLYWYRQAAGRGLQLLFYSVGIGQISSEVPQNLSASRPQDRQFILSSKKLLLSDSGFYLCAWSQGSNQPQHFGDGTRLSIL.

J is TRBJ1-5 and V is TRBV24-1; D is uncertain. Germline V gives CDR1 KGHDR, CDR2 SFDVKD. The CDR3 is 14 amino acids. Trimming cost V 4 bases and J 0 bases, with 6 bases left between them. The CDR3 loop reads CATSDTYSNQPQHF. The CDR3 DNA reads TGTGCCACCAGTGACACTTATAGCAATCAGCCCCAGCATTTT.

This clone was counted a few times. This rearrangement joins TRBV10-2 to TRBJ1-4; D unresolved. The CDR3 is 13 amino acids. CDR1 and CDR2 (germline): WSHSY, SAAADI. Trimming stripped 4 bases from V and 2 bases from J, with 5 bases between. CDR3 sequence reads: CASSAQTNEKLFF. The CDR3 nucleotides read TGCGCCAGCAGTGCTCAGACTAATGAAAAACTGTTTTTT.

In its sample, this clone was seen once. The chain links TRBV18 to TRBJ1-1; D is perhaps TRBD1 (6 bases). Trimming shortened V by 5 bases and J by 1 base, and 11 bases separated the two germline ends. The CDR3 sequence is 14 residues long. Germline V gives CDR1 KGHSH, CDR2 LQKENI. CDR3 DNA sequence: TGTGCCAGCTCATCCGCGACAGGGAACACTGAAGCTTTCTTT. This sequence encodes CASSSATGNTEAFF.

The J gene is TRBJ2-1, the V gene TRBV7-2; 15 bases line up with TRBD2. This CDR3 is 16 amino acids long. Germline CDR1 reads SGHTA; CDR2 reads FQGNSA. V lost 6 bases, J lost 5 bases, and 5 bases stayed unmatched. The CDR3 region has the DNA TGTGCCAGCAGACGAGGACTAGCGGGGGGGAACAATGAGCAGTTCTTC. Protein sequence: CASRRGLAGGNNEQFF.

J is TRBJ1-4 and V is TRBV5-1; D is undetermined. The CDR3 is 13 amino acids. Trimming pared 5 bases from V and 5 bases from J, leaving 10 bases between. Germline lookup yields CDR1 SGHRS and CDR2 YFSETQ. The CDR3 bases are TGCGCCAGCAGACGGGAGGTGAATGAAAAACTGTTTTTT. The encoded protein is CASRREVNEKLFF.

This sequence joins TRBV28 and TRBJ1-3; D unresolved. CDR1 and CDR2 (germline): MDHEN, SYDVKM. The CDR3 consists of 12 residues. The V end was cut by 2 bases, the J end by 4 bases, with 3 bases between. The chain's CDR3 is CASSLLGNTIYF. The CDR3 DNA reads TGTGCCAGCAGTTTACTCGGAAACACCATATATTTT. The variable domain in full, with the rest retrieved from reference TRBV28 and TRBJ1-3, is DVKVTQSSRYLVKRTGEKVFLECVQDMDHENMFWYRQDPGLGLRLIYFSYDVKMKEKGDIPEGYSVSREKKERFSLILESASTNQTSMYLCASSLLGNTIYFGEGSWLTVV.